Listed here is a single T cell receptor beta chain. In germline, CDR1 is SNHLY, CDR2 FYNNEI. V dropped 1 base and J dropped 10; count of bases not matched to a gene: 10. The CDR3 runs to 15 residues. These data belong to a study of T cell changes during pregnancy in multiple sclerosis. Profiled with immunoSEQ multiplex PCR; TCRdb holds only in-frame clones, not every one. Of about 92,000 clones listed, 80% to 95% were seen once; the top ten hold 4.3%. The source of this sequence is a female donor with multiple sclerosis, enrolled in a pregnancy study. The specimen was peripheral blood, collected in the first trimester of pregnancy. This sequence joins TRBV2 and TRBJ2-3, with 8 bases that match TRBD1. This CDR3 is CASSEGYRGALAQYF. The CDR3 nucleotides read TGTGCCAGCAGTGAAGGGTACAGGGGGGCCCTAGCGCAGTATTTT.